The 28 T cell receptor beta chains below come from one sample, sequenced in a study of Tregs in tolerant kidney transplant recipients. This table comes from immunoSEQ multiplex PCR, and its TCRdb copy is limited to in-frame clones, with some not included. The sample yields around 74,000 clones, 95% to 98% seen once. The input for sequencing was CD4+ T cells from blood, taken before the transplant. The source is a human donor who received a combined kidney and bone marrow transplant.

CDR3 in DNA: TGTGCCAGCAGCTTAGCCCCCAACCAGGGGGGAACTGAAGCTTTCTTT. It is translated as CASSLAPNQGGTEAFF. The chain couples TRBV7-2 to TRBJ1-1; 7 bases line up with TRBD1. The CDR3 is 16 amino acids. J gave up 5 bases and V 0 bases, and 9 bases lay outside the gene matches. CDR1 SGHTA and CDR2 FQGNSA come from the germline V gene. Combining the CDR3 with reference TRBV7-2 and TRBJ1-1 gives the whole variable domain GAGVSQSPSNKVTEKGKDVELRCDPISGHTALYWYRQSLGQGLEFLIYFQGNSAPDKSGLPSDRFSAERTGGSVSTLTIQRTQQEDSAVYLCASSLAPNQGGTEAFFGQGTRLTVV.

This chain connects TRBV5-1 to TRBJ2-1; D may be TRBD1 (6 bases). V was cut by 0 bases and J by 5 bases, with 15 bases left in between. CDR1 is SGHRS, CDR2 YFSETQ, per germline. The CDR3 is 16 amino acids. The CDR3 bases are TGCGCCAGCAGCTTGGGGGTGACAGGATTAAACAATGAGCAGTTCTTC. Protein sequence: CASSLGVTGLNNEQFF.

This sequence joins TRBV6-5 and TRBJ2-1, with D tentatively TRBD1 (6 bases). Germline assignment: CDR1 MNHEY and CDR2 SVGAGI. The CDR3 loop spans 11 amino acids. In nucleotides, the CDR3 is TGTGCTTCAAGGGGGTACAATGAGCAGTTCTTC. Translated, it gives CASRGYNEQFF.

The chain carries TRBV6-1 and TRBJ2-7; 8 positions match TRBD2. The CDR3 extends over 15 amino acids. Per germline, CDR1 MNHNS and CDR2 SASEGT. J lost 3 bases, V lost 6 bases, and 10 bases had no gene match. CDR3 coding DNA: TGTGCCAGCAGGAAGACGAGGGCGGGGGGCTACGAGCAGTACTTC. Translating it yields CASRKTRAGGYEQYF.

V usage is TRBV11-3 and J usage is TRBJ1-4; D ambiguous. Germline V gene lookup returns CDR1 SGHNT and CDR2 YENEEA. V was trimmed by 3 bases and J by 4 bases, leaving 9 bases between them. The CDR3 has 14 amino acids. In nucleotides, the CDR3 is TGTGCCAGCAGCTTGAGGCAGAATAATGAAAAACTGTTTTTT. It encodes CASSLRQNNEKLFF.

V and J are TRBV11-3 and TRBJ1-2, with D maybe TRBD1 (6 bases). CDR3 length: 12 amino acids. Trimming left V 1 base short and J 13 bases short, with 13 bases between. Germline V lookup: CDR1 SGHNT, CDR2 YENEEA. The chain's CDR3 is CASSLGGQGFTF. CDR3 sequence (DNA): TGTGCCAGCAGCTTAGGAGGGCAGGGGTTCACCTTC. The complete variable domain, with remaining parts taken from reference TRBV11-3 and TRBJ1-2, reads EAGVVQSPRYKIIEKKQPVAFWCNPISGHNTLYWYLQNLGQGPELLIRYENEEAVDDSQLPKDRFSAERLKGVDSTLKIQPAELGDSAVYLCASSLGGQGFTFGSGTRLTVV.

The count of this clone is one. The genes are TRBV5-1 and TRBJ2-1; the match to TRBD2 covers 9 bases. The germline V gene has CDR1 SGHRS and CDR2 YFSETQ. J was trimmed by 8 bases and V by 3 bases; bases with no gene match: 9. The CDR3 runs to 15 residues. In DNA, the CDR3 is TGCGCCAGCAGCTCCCTAGCGGGGAGTGGGGATGAGCAGTTCTTC. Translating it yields CASSSLAGSGDEQFF.

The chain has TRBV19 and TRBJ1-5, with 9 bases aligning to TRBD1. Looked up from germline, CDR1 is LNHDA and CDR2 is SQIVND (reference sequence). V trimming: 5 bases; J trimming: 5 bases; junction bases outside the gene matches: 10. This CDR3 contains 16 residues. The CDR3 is CASSPRGQGGYQPQHF. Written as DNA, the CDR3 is TGTGCCAGTAGTCCCAGGGGACAGGGTGGGTATCAGCCCCAGCATTTT.

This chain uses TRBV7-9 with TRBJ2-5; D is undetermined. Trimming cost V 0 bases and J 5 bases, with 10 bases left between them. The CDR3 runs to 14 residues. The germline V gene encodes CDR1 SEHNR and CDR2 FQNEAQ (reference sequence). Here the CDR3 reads CASSLALGVETQYF. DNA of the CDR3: TGTGCCAGCAGCTTAGCCTTAGGAGTTGAGACCCAGTACTTC.

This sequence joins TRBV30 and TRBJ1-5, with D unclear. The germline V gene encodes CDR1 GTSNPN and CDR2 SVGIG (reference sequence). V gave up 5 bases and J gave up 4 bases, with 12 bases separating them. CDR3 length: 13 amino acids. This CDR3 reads CAWAFGENQPQHF. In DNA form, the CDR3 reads TGTGCCTGGGCATTTGGGGAGAATCAGCCCCAGCATTTT.

CDR3 DNA: TGTGCCAGCAGCTTAGCCCCGGGACAGACTGGCTACACCTTC. Encoded protein: CASSLAPGQTGYTF. The chain is built from TRBV7-9 and TRBJ1-2; 7 bases fit TRBD1. CDR1 and CDR2 from the germline V gene are SEHNR and FQNEAQ (reference sequence). Trimming removed 0 bases from V and 7 bases from J; junction bases left unmatched: 5. This CDR3 spans 14 amino acids.

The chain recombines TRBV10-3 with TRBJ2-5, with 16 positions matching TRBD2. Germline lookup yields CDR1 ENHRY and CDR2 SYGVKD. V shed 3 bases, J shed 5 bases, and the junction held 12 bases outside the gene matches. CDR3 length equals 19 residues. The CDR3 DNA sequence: TGTGCCATCAGTGATGGGACTAGCGGGAGGGAGTTGGTGCGCGAGACCCAGTACTTC. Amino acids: CAISDGTSGRELVRETQYF.

CDR3 in amino acids: CAWSLFGELFF. DNA of the CDR3: TGTGCCTGGAGTCTATTCGGGGAGCTGTTTTTT. The chain joins TRBV30 to TRBJ2-2; no clear D gene. V was trimmed by 2 bases and J by 7 bases, leaving 5 bases between them. This CDR3 has 11 amino acids. Per germline, CDR1 GTSNPN and CDR2 SVGIG (reference sequence). Full variable domain (missing parts from reference TRBV30 and TRBJ2-2): SQTIHQWPATLVQPVGSPLSLECTVEGTSNPNLYWYRQAAGRGLQLLFYSVGIGQISSEVPQNLSASRPQDRQFILSSKKLLLSDSGFYLCAWSLFGELFFGEGSRLTVL.

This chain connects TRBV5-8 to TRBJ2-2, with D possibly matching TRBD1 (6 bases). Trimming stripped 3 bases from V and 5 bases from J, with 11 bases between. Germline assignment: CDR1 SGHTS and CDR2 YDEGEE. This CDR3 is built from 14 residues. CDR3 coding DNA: TGTGCCAGCAGCTCATTTGGGACAACCGGGGAGCTGTTTTTT. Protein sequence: CASSSFGTTGELFF. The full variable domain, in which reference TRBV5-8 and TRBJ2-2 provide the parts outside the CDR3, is EAGVTQSPTHLIKTRGQQATLRCSPISGHTSVYWYQQALGLGLQFLLWYDEGEERNRGNFPPRFSGRQFPNYSSELNVNALELEDSALYLCASSSFGTTGELFFGEGSRLTVL.

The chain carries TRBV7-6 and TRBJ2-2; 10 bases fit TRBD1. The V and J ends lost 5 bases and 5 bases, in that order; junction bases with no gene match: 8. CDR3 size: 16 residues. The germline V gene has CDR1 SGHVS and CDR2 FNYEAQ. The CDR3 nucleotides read TGTGCCAGCAGCCGGATGGACAGGGGGAAAACCGGGGAGCTGTTTTTT. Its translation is CASSRMDRGKTGELFF.

CDR3 DNA: TGTGCCAGCAGCGTAGGGGGACAGGGGACTTGGCTGAACACTGAAGCTTTCTTT. Encoded protein: CASSVGGQGTWLNTEAFF. The chain carries TRBV9 and TRBJ1-1; the match to TRBD1 covers 10 bases. Germline CDR1 and CDR2: SGDLS and YYNGEE. J gave up 0 bases and V 0 bases, and 8 bases lay outside the gene matches. This CDR3 has 18 amino acids.

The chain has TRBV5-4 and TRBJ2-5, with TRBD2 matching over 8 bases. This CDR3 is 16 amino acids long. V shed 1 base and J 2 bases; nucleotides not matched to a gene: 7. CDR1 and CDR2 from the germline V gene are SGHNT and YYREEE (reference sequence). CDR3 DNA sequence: TGTGCCAGCAGCTTGACCCTAGGGACTAGTCAAGAGACCCAGTACTTC. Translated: CASSLTLGTSQETQYF. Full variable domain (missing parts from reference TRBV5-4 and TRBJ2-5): ETGVTQSPTHLIKTRGQQVTLRCSSQSGHNTVSWYQQALGQGPQFIFQYYREEENGRGNFPPRFSGLQFPNYSSELNVNALELDDSALYLCASSLTLGTSQETQYFGPGTRLLVL.

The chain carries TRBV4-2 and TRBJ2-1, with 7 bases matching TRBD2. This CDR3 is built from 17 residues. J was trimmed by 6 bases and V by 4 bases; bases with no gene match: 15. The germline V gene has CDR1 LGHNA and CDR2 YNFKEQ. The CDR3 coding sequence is TGTGCCAGCAGCCGGCAAGAAGTCGGGACTACCTCCAATGAGCAGTTCTTC. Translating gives CASSRQEVGTTSNEQFF.

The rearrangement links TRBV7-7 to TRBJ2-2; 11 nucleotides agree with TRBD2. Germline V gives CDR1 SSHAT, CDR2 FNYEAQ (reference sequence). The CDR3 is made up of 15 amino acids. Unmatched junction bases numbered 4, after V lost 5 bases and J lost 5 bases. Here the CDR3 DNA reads TGTGCCAGCAGCGTCGGGACTAGCGGAACCGGGGAGCTGTTTTTT. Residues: CASSVGTSGTGELFF.

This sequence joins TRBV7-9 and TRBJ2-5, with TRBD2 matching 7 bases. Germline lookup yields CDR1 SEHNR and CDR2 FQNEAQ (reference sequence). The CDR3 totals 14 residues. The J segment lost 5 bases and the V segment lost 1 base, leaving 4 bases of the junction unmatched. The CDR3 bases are TGTGCCAGCAGCTTAGTGGGGACTAAGGAGACCCAGTACTTC. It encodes CASSLVGTKETQYF.

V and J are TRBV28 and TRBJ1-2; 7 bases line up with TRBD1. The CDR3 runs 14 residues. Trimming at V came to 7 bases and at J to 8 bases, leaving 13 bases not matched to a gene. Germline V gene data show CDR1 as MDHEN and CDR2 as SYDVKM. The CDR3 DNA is TGTGCCAGCAACCCTCGGACAGGCAACAGGGGCTACACCTTC. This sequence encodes CASNPRTGNRGYTF.

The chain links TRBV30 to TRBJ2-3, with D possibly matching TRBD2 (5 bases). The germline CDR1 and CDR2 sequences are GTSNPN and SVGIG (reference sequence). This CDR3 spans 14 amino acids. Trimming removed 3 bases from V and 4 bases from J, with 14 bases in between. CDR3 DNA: TGTGCCTGGAGGAGGTTCCTTAGCGCAGATACGCAGTATTTT. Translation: CAWRRFLSADTQYF. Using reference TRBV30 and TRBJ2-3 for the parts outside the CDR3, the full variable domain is SQTIHQWPATLVQPVGSPLSLECTVEGTSNPNLYWYRQAAGRGLQLLFYSVGIGQISSEVPQNLSASRPQDRQFILSSKKLLLSDSGFYLCAWRRFLSADTQYFGPGTRLTVL.

The DNA for the CDR3 is TGTGCCAGCAGCTTAGGGACTACCACAGATACGCAGTATTTT. Amino acid sequence: CASSLGTTTDTQYF. The chain carries TRBV11-2 and TRBJ2-3, with D perhaps matching TRBD2 (6 bases). Germline V gene sequence: CDR1 SGHAT, CDR2 FQNNGV. The length of the CDR3 is 14 residues. Trimming shortened V by 1 base and J by 2 bases, and 7 bases separated the two germline ends.

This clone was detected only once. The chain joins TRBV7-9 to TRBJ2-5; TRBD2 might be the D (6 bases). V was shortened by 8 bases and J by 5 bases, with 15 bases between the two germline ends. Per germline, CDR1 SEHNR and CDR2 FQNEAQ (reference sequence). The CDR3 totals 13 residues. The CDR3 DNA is TGTGCCAGCGGGAGGATCTGGGGGGAGACCCAGTACTTC. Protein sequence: CASGRIWGETQYF.

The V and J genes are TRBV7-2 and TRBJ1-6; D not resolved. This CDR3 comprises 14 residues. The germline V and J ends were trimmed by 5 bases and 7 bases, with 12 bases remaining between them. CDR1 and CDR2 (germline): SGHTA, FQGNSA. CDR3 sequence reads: CASSTTNRNSPLHF. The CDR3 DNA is TGTGCCAGCAGCACCACCAATCGGAATTCACCCCTCCACTTT. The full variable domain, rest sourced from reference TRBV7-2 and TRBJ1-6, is GAGVSQSPSNKVTEKGKDVELRCDPISGHTALYWYRQSLGQGLEFLIYFQGNSAPDKSGLPSDRFSAERTGGSVSTLTIQRTQQEDSAVYLCASSTTNRNSPLHFGNGTRLTVT.

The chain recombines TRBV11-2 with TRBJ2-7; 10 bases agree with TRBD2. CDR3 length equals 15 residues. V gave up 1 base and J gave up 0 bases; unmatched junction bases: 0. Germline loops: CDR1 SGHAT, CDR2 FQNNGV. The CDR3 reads CASSLASGSSYEQYF. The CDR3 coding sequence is TGTGCCAGCAGCTTAGCTAGCGGGAGCTCCTACGAGCAGTACTTC. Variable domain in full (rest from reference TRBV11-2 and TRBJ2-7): EAGVAQSPRYKIIEKRQSVAFWCNPISGHATLYWYQQILGQGPKLLIQFQNNGVVDDSQLPKDRFSAERLKGVDSTLKIQPAKLEDSAVYLCASSLASGSSYEQYFGPGTRLTVT.

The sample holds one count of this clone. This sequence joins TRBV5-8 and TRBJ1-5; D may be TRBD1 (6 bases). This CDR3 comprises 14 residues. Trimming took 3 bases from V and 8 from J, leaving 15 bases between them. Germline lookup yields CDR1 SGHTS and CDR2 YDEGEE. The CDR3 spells CASSSGQSPKPQHF. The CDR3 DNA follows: TGTGCCAGCAGCTCAGGACAGAGTCCAAAGCCCCAGCATTTT.

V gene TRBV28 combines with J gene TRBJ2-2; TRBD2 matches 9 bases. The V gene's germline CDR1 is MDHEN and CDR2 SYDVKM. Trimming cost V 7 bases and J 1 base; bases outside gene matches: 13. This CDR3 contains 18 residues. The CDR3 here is CASMLNSGGPGNTGELFF. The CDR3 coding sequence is TGTGCCAGCATGTTAAATAGCGGGGGCCCCGGGAACACCGGGGAGCTGTTTTTT.